This T cell receptor beta chain was recovered during a study of OX40 agonist ivuxolimab in advanced cancers. Study-level information: Three patients, one with hepatocellular carcinoma and two with cutaneous melanoma, achieved partial responses.

Germline loops: CDR1 WSHSY, CDR2 SAAADI. CDR3 length: 13 residues. V lost 5 bases and J 5 bases, leaving 13 bases between the germline ends. Repertoires were generated with immunoSEQ multiplex PCR, while TCRdb's copy carries only in-frame clones and drops some. The sample holds around 69,000 clones, 80% to 90% seen once. V and J are TRBV10-2 and TRBJ2-7; D is tentatively TRBD1 or TRBD2 (6 bases each). This sample comprised CD4+ or CD8+ T cells sorted from blood, obtained in a trial of the OX40 agonist ivuxolimab. The source of this sequence is an adult with an advanced solid tumor such as melanoma, head and neck, liver or kidney cancer. CDR3 in amino acids: CASSHGGPDEQYF. CDR3 sequence (DNA): TGCGCCAGCAGTCATGGGGGGCCTGACGAGCAGTACTTC.